This paragraph covers one T cell receptor beta chain sequence. Antigen specificity is unknown. Other DNA sequences from this sample encode an identical CDR3 as well. This sample is drawn from a study of shared clonotypes between healthy human individuals. Notes on the study in general: Limited genetic and exposure-history diversity came from having few donors. The study found lower generation probabilities in non-shared clonotypes than in those shared by all four donors.

Generated by immunoSEQ multiplex PCR, the TCRdb table keeps only in-frame clones and is missing some. The sample holds over 1.4 million clones, roughly 96% seen once. Germline V gene lookup returns CDR1 KGHSH and CDR2 LQKENI. CDR3 length: 16 amino acids. V lost 1 base and J lost 0; bases outside the gene matches: 2. The donors were adults (healthy and HIV-negative) with no recent acute infections or vaccinations. Memory CD4+ cells were the fraction left after CD45RA+ naive selection. Sequences were obtained from naive CD4+ T cells sorted from blood. Subset defined: CD45RA+ positively selected. This rearrangement joins TRBV18 to TRBJ2-3, with 9 bases aligning to TRBD1. The receptor was isolated from a man aged 25 to 40 in good health. CDR3 bases: TGTGCCAGCTCACCACTGGGGACAGGGAGCACAGATACGCAGTATTTT. It yields the protein CASSPLGTGSTDTQYF.